This T cell receptor (beta chain) stems from a study of T cell responses to AZD1222 COVID-19 vaccine (dated by TCRdb to about 2021). In terms of the full investigation: TCR sequencing was performed for some 250 trial participants, of whom approximately 200 were given two doses of AZD1222 and about 25 were given two doses of MenACWY control vaccine. Trial participants were enrolled by age into 18-55, 56-69 and 70-plus year subgroups, with roughly 150, 30 and 60 TCR-sequenced participants respectively.

General study outcomes and caveats: A significant rise in spike-specific TCR breadth and depth was observed after two AZD1222 doses relative to day 0 and relative to MenACWY recipients. Most participants were white British and females outnumbered males, and the authors suggested that clonal diversity may have been underestimated. The 56-69-year group was small, and its depth increase did not reach significance, likely because of low power. The whole spike protein was spanned by vaccine-associated CD4 TCRs, and dominant responses were seen in regions 160-218 and 743-854. Conclusions about previously exposed vaccinees are limited because only six or seven AZD1222 recipients were SARS-CoV-2 seropositive at baseline. No day 14 peak-response samples were available, so repertoires were characterized only after the peak T cell response. Reportedly, almost half of the unique spike-specific TCRs recognized epitopes lying outside the regions that are mutated in the B.1.351 and B.1.1.7 variants.

With regard to this clone: Its binding antigen is unknown. No base-level quality is on record; no much larger clone is a single base apart.

Reading the germline V gene gives CDR1 SGHDN and CDR2 FVKESK. Deletion took 1 base off V and 4 bases off J, with a span of 8 bases between the germline ends. The CDR3 numbers 13 residues from cysteine through phenylalanine. Just the 39-base CDR3 DNA is kept, in frame starting at base 1. The intended sense of this specimen's time point label: baseline before first vaccination. According to the study, the label for this sample's treatment or condition signals: meningococcal conjugate vaccine given as trial control. Vaccinee samples came from UK trials COV001 and COV002, including a single-blind randomized controlled phase 2/3 trial of AZD1222 (ChAdOx1 nCoV-19) in healthy adults. Trial participant PBMC samples were collected at day 0 and day 28 after the second dose for TCRbeta chain sequencing. The CDR3 regions of human TCRbeta chains were subjected to immunosequencing. The source study handled its data this way. Repertoire TCRs were checked for matches against a reference library of SARS-CoV-2-specific TCRs that had been generated using the MIRA antigen-specificity platform. Breadth was defined as the fraction of unique TCRs that were SARS-CoV-2-associated, and depth was defined as the fraction of total T cells that were SARS-CoV-2-associated. Using the MIRA data, every spike-specific TCR was mapped to the spike region that the TCR reacted to and assigned to either a CD4 or a CD8 class. Log10-transformed breadth and depth values were compared by one-way ANOVA with Sidak's multiple comparisons tests. As stored in TCRdb, this immuneACCESS dataset retains in-frame rearrangements with V and J assigned. A fraction of the clones does not appear; measured against another copy, unresolved V genes explain less than half of the discrepancy, and the remainder lacks a known reason. V, J and clone size are those of that table, while D and trimming were read from the DNA. The sample table contains approximately 120,000 clones; only one count was recorded for 85% to 90% of them. The ten largest clones add up to around 10% of the sample.

The source material was peripheral blood, sampled on day 0 of MenACWY control vaccination. The receptor comes from an adult in good health. Here the chain combines TRBV14 and TRBJ2-7; the D gene is unclear. The CDR3 region reads CASSQGALYEQYF. Here is the DNA: TGTGCCAGCAGCCAAGGGGCTCTTTACGAGCAGTACTTC.